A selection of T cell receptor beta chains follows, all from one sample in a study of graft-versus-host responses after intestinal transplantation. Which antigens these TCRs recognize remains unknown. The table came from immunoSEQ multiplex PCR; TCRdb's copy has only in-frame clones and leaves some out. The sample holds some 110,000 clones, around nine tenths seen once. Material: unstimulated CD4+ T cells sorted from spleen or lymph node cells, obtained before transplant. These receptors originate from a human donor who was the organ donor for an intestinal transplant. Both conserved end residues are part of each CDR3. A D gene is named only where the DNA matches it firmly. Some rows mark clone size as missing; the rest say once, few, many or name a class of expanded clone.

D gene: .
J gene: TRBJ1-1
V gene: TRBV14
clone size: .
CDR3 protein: CASSQVRALNTEAFF
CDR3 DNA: TGTGCCAGCAGCCAAGTACGAGCCCTGAACACTGAAGCTTTCTTT

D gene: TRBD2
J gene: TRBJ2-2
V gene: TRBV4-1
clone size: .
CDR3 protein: CASSQVIRGGDTGELFF
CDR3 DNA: TGCGCCAGCAGCCAAGTTATTCGGGGGGGCGACACCGGGGAGCTGTTTTTT

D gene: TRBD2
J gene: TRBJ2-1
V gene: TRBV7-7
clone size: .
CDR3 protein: CASSLIAGGTSSYNEQFF
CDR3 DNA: TGTGCCAGCAGCTTAATAGCGGGAGGGACTAGCTCCTACAATGAGCAGTTCTTC

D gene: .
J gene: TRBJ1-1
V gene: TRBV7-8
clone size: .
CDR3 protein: CASSRWTAKAEAFF
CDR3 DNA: TGTGCCAGCAGCCGCTGGACAGCCAAGGCTGAAGCTTTCTTT

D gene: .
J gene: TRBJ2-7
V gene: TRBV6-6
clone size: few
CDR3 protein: CASSYGVGSSYEQYF
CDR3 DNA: TGTGCCAGCAGTTACGGGGTGGGGAGCTCCTACGAGCAGTACTTC

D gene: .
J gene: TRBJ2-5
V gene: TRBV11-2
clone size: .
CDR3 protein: CASRQGLRRETQYF
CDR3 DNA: TGTGCCAGCAGGCAGGGGTTACGCCGGGAGACCCAGTACTTC

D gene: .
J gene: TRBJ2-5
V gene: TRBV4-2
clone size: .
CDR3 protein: CASSQSRGREETQYF
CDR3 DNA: TGTGCCAGCAGCCAATCCCGAGGGCGCGAGGAGACCCAGTACTTC

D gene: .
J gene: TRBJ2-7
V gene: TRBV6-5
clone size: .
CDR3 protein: CASSRTYEQYF
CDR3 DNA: TGTGCCAGCAGTCGGACCTACGAGCAGTACTTC

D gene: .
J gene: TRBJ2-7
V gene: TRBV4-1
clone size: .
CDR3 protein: CASSQPDGSYEQYF
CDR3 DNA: TGCGCCAGCAGCCAACCGGACGGATCCTACGAGCAGTACTTC

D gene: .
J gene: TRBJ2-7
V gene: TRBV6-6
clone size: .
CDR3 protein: CASSDVSARSYEQYF
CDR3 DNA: TGTGCCAGCAGCGACGTTTCGGCCCGCTCCTACGAGCAGTACTTC

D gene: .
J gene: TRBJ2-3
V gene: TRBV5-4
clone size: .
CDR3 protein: CASSLAAGPNTDTQYF
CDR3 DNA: TGTGCCAGCAGCTTGGCAGCCGGCCCGAACACAGATACGCAGTATTTT

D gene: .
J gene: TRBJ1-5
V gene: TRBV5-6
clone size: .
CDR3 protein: CASSPTPYTGKISNQPQHF
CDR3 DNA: TGTGCCAGCAGCCCGACCCCGTATACAGGGAAAATCAGCAATCAGCCCCAGCATTTT

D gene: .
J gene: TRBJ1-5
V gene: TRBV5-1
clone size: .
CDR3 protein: CASSSTGGNQPQHF
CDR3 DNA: TGCGCCAGCAGCTCCACCGGGGGGAATCAGCCCCAGCATTTT

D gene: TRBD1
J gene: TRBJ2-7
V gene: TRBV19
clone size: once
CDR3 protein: CASSNQGAFEQYF
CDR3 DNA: TGTGCCAGTAGTAACCAGGGGGCATTCGAGCAGTACTTC

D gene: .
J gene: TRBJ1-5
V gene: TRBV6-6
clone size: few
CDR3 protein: CASKDNSNQPQHF
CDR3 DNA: TGTGCCAGCAAGGACAATAGCAATCAGCCCCAGCATTTT

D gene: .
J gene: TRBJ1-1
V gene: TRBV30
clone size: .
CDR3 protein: CAWSVQWVGATEAFF
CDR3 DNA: TGTGCCTGGAGTGTACAGTGGGTTGGGGCCACTGAAGCTTTCTTT

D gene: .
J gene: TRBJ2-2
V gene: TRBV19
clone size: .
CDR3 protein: CASSRFTGELFF
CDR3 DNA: TGTGCCAGTAGTCGTTTCACCGGGGAGCTGTTTTTT

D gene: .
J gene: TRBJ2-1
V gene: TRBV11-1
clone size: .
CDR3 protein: CAGLANEQFF
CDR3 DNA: TGTGCCGGGCTAGCAAATGAGCAGTTCTTC

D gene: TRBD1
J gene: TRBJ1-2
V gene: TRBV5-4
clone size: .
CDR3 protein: CASSLSRDRGKGYTF
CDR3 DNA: TGTGCCAGCAGCTTGTCTAGGGACAGGGGGAAAGGCTACACCTTC

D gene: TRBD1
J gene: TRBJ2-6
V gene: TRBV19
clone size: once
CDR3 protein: CASNRGGANVLTF
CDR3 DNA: TGTGCCAGTAACAGGGGTGGGGCCAACGTCCTGACTTTC

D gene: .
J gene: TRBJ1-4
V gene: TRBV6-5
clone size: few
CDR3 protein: CASGQGKEKLFF
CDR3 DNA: TGTGCCAGCGGGCAGGGAAAGGAAAAACTGTTTTTT

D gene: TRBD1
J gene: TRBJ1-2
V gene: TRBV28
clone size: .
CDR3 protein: CATKTGSYGYTF
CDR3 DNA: TGTGCCACCAAGACAGGGTCCTATGGCTACACCTTC

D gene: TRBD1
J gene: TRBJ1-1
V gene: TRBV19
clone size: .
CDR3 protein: CASRSGTGGTEAFF
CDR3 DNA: TGTGCCAGTAGGTCCGGGACAGGGGGCACTGAAGCTTTCTTT

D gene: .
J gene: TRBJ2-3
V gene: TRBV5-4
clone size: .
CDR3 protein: CASSLLGRDTDTQYF
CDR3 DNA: TGTGCCAGCAGCTTGTTAGGCAGGGACACAGATACGCAGTATTTT

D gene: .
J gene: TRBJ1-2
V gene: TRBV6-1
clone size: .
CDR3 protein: CASSQGNPYGYTF
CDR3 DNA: TGTGCCAGCAGCCAGGGGAACCCCTATGGCTACACCTTC

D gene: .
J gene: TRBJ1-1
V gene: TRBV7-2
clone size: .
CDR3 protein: CASSYRMNTEAFF
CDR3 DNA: TGTGCCAGCAGCTATCGGATGAACACTGAAGCTTTCTTT

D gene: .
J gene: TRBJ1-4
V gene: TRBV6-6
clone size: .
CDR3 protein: CASNLGSGEKLFF
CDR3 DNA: TGTGCCAGCAACCTAGGGAGCGGGGAAAAACTGTTTTTT

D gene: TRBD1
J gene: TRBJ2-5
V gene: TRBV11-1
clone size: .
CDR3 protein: CASSSPSDRVGETQYF
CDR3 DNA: TGTGCCAGCAGCTCGCCAAGCGACAGGGTAGGGGAGACCCAGTACTTC

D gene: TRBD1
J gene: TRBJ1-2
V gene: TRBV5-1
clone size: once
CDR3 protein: CASSLGEGGGYGYTF
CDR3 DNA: TGCGCCAGCAGCTTGGGAGAAGGGGGCGGCTATGGCTACACCTTC

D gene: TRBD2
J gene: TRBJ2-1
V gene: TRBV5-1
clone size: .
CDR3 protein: CASSGGLAGDNEQFF
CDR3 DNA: TGCGCCAGCAGCGGGGGACTAGCGGGAGATAATGAGCAGTTCTTC

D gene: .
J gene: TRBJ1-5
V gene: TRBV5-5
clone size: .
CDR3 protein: CASSLGPAYSNQPQHF
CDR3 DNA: TGTGCCAGCAGCTTGGGTCCAGCTTATAGCAATCAGCCCCAGCATTTT

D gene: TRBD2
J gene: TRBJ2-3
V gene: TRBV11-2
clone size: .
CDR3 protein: CASSLMGGLAVFTDTQYF
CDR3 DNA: TGTGCCAGCAGCTTAATGGGGGGACTAGCGGTATTCACAGATACGCAGTATTTT

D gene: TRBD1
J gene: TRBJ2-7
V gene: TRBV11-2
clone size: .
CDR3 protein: CASSVGQGPSYEQYF
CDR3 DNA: TGTGCCAGCAGCGTGGGACAGGGCCCGTCCTACGAGCAGTACTTC

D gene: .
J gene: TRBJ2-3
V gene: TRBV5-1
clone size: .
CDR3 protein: CASSLDGSGTDTQYF
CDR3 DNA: TGCGCCAGCAGCTTGGACGGGAGCGGAACAGATACGCAGTATTTT

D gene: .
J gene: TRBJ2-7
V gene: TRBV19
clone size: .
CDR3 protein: CASSTTVSYEQYF
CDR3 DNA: TGTGCCAGTAGTACAACGGTATCCTACGAGCAGTACTTC

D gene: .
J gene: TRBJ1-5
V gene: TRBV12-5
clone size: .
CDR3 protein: CASGAPPPAWEPTQPQHF
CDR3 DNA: TGTGCTAGTGGTGCTCCCCCCCCGGCGTGGGAGCCAACTCAGCCCCAGCATTTT

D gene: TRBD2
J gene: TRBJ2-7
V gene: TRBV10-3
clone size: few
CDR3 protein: CAIRGLAGGEQYF
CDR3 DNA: TGTGCCATCAGGGGACTAGCGGGAGGCGAGCAGTACTTC

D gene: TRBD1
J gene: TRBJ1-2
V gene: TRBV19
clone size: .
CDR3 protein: CASSMGDRLHYGYTF
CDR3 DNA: TGTGCCAGTAGTATGGGGGACAGGCTACACTATGGCTACACCTTC

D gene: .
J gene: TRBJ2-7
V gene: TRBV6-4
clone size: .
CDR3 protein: CASSDRAESYYEQYF
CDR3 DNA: TGTGCCAGCAGTGACCGGGCGGAGTCGTACTACGAGCAGTACTTC

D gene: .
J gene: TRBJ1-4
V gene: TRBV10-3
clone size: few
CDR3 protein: CAISESRQATNEKLFF
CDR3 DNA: TGTGCCATCAGTGAGTCGAGGCAAGCAACTAATGAAAAACTGTTTTTT

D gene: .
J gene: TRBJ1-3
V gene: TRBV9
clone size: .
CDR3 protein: CASSPYSTGNTIYF
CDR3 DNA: TGTGCCAGCAGCCCTTACTCCACTGGAAACACCATATATTTT

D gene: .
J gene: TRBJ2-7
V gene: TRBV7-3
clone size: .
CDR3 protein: CASSPITGDLYEQYF
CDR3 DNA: TGTGCCAGCAGCCCTATTACGGGGGATCTCTACGAGCAGTACTTC

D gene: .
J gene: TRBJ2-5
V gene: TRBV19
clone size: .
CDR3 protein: CATQNTRAAQETQYF
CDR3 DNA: TGTGCCACCCAGAATACTAGGGCAGCGCAAGAGACCCAGTACTTC

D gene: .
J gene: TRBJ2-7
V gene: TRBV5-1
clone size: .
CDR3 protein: CASSLGQGWGEQYF
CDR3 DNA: TGCGCCAGCAGCTTGGGCCAGGGGTGGGGCGAGCAGTACTTC

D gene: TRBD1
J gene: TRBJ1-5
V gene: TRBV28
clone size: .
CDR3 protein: CASSSDKDRDSNQPQHF
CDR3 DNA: TGTGCCAGCAGTTCCGATAAGGACAGGGATAGCAATCAGCCCCAGCATTTT